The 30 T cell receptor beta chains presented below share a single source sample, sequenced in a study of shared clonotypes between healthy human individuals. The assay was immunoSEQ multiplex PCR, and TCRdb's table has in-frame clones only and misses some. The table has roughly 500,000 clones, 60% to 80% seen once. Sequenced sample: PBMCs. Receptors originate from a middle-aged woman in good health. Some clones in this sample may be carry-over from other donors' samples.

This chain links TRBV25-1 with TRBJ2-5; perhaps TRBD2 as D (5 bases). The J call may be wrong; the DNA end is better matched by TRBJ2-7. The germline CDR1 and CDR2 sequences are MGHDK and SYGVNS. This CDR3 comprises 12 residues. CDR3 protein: CASSPRAGEQYF. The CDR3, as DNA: TGTGCCAGCAGTCCCCGGGCGGGCGAGCAGTACTTC.

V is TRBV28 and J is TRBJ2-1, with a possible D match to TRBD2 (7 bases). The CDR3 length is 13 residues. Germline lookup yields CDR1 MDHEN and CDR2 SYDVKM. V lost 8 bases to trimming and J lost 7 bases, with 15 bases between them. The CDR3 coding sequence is TGTGCCAGCCGTCTAGGGGGGGAGAATGAGCAGTTCTTC. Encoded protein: CASRLGGENEQFF.

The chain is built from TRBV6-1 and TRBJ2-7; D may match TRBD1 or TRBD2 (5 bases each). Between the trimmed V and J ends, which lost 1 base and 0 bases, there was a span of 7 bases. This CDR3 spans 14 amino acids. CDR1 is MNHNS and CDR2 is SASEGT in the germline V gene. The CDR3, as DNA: TGTGCCAGCAGTGAAGGAGGGGTCTCCTACGAGCAGTACTTC. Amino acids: CASSEGGVSYEQYF.

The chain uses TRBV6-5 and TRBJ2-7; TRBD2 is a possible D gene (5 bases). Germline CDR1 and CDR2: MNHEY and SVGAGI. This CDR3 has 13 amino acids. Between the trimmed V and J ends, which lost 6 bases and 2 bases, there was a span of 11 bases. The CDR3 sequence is CASRDSSTYEQYF. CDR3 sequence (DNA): TGTGCCAGCAGGGACTCGAGTACCTACGAGCAGTACTTC.

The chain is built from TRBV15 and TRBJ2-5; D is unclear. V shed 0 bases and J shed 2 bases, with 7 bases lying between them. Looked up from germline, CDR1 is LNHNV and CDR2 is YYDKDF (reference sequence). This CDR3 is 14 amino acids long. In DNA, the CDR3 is TGTGCCACCAGCAGAGATGGCAGACAAGAGACCCAGTACTTC. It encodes CATSRDGRQETQYF.

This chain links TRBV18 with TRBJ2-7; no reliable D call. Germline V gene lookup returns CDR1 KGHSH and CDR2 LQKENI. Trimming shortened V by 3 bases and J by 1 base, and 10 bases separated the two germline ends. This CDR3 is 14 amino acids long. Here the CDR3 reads CASSPMGISYEQYF. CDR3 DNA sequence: TGTGCCAGCTCACCTATGGGGATATCCTACGAGCAGTACTTC.

CDR3 amino acids: CASSPTTRGEQYF. The CDR3 DNA reads TGTGCCAGCAGCCCTACCACTAGAGGCGAGCAGTACTTC. This sequence joins TRBV7-2 and TRBJ2-7, with a weak D call TRBD2 (5 bases). CDR1 SGHTA and CDR2 FQGNSA come from the germline V gene. The CDR3 has 13 amino acids. Deletions cut 5 bases from V and 6 bases from J, with 14 bases between.

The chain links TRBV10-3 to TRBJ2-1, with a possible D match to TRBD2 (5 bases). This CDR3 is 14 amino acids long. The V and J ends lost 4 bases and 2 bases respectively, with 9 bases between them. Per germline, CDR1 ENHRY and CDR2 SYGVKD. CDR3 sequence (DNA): TGTGCCATCAGTGCTAGCAATGCCTACAATGAGCAGTTCTTC. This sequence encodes CAISASNAYNEQFF.

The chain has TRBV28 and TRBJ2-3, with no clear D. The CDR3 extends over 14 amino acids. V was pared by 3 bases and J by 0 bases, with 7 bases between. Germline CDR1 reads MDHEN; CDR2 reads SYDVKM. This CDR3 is CASSFGHSTDTQYF. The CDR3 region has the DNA TGTGCCAGCAGTTTTGGCCACAGCACAGATACGCAGTATTTT.

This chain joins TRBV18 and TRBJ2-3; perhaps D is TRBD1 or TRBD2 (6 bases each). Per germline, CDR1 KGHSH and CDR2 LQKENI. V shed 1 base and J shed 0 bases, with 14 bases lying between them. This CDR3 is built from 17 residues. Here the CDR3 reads CASSPRGAATSTDTQYF. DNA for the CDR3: TGTGCCAGCTCACCACGGGGGGCAGCAACTAGCACAGATACGCAGTATTTT.

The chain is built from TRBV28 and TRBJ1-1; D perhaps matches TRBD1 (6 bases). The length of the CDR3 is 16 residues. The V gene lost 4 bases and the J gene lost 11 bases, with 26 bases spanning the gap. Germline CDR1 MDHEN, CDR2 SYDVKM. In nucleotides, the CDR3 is TGTGCCAGCAGTTCCCCGGGGGGGGCGCCTAACTATGGGGCTTTCTTT. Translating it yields CASSSPGGAPNYGAFF.

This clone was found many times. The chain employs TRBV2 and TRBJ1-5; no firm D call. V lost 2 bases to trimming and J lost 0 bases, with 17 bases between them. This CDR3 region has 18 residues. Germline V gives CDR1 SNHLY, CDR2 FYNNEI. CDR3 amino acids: CASSETGIFRYSNQPQHF. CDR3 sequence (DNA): TGTGCCAGCAGTGAAACGGGGATTTTTAGGTATAGCAATCAGCCCCAGCATTTT.

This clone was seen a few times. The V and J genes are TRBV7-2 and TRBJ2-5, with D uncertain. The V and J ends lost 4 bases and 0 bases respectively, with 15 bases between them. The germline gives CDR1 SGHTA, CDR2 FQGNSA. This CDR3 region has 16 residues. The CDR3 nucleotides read TGTGCCAGCAGCTCCAGACTGGCAAGGTACCAAGAGACCCAGTACTTC. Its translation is CASSSRLARYQETQYF.

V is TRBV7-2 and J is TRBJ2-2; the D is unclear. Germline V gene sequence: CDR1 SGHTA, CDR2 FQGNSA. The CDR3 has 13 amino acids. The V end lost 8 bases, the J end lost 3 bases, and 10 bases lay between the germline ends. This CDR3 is CASAPIYTGELFF. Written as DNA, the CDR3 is TGTGCCAGCGCTCCTATTTACACCGGGGAGCTGTTTTTT. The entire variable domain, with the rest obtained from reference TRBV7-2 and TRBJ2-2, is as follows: GAGVSQSPSNKVTEKGKDVELRCDPISGHTALYWYRQSLGQGLEFLIYFQGNSAPDKSGLPSDRFSAERTGGSVSTLTIQRTQQEDSAVYLCASAPIYTGELFFGEGSRLTVL.

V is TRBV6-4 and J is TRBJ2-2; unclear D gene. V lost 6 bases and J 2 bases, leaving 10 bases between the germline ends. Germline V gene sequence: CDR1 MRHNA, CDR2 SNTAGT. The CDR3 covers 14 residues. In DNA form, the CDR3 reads TGTGCCAGCAGGCCGTACCCCAACACCGGGGAGCTGTTTTTT. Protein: CASRPYPNTGELFF.

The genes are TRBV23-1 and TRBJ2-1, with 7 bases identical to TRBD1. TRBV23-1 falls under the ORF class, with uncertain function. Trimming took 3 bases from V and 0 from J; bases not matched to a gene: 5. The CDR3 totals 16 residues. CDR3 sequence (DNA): TGCGCCAGCAGTCAGGGACAGAAGAGCTCCTACAATGAGCAGTTCTTC. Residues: CASSQGQKSSYNEQFF.

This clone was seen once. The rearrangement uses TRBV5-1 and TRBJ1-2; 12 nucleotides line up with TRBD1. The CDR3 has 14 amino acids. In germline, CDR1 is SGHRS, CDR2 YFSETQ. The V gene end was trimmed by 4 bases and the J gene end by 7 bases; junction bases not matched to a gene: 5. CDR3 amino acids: CASSAGTGGVGYTF. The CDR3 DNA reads TGCGCCAGCAGCGCCGGGACAGGGGGCGTTGGCTACACCTTC.

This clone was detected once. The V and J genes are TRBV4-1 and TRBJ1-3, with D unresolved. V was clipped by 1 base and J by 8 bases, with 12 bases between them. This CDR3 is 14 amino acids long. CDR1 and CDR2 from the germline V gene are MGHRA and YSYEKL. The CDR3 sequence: CASSQGGTPHTIYF. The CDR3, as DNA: TGCGCCAGCAGCCAAGGAGGCACACCTCACACCATATATTTT.

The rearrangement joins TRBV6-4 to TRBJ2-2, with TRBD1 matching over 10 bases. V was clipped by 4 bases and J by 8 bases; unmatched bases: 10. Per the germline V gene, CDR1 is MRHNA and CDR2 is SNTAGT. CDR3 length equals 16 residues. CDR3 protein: CASSANPGQGSGELFF. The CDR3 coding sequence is TGTGCCAGCAGTGCAAACCCGGGACAGGGGTCAGGGGAGCTGTTTTTT.

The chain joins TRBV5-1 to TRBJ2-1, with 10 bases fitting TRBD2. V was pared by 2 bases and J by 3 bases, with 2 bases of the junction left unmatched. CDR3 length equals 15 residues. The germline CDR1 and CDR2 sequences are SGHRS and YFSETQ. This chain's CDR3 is CASSFGTSDYNEQFF. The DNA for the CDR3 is TGCGCCAGCAGCTTTGGGACTAGCGACTACAATGAGCAGTTCTTC.

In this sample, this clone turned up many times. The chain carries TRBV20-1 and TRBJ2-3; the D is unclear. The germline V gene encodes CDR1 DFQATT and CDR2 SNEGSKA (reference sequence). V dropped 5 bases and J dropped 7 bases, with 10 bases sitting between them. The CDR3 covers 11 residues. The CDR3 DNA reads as TGCAGTGCTCTCAGCTCCTATACGCAGTATTTT. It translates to CSALSSYTQYF.

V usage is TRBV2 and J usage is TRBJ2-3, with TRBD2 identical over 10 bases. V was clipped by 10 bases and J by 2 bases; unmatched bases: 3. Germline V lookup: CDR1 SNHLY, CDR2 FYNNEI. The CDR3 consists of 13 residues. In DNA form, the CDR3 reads TGTGCCACAACTAGCGGGAACACAGATACGCAGTATTTT. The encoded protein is CATTSGNTDTQYF.

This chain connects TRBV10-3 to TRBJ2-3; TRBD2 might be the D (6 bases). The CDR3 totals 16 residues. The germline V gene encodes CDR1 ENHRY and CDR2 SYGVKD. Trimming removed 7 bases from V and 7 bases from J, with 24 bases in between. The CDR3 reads CAIMRGGGADSNTQYF. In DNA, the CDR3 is TGTGCCATCATGAGGGGAGGCGGGGCCGACTCAAATACGCAGTATTTT.

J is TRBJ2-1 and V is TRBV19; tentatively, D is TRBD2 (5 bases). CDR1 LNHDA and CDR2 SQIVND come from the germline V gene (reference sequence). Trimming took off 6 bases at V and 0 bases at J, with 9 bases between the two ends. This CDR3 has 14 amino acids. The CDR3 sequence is CASSGKSSYNEQFF. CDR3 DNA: TGTGCCAGTAGCGGGAAGAGCTCCTACAATGAGCAGTTCTTC.

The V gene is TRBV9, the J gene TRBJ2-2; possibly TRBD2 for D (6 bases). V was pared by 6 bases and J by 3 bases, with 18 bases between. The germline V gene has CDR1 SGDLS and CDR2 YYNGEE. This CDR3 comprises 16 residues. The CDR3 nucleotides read TGTGCCAGCACCATAGCCGGGGGTTCGGACACCGGGGAGCTGTTTTTT. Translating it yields CASTIAGGSDTGELFF.

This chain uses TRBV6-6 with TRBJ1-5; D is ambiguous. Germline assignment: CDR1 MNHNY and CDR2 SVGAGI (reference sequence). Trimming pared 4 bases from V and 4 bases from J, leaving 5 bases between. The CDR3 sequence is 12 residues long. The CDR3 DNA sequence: TGTGCCAGCAGTTTGAGAAATCAGCCCCAGCATTTT. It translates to CASSLRNQPQHF.

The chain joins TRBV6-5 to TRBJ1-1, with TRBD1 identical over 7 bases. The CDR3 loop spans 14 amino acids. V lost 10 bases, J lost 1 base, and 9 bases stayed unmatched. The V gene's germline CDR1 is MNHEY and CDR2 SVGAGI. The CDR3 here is CAIRGTERNTEAFF. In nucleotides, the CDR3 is TGTGCCATCAGAGGGACAGAAAGGAACACTGAAGCTTTCTTT.

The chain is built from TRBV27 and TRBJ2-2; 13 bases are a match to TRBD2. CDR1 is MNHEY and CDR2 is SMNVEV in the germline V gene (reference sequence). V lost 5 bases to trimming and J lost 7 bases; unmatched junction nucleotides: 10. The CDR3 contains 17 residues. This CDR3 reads CASSRRGTSGKGGELFF. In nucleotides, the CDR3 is TGTGCCAGCAGTCGGCGGGGGACTAGCGGGAAGGGCGGGGAGCTGTTTTTT.

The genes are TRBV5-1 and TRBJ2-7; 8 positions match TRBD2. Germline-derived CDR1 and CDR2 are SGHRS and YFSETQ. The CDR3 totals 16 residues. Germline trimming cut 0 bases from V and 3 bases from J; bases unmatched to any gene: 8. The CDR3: CASSLEPSGPNYEQYF. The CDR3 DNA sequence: TGCGCCAGCAGCTTGGAACCTAGCGGGCCCAACTACGAGCAGTACTTC.

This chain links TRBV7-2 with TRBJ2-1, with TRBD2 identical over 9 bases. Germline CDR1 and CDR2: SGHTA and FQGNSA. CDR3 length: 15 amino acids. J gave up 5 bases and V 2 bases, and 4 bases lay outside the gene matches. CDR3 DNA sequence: TGTGCCAGCAGCTTAAGGTCTAGCGGGAACAATGAGCAGTTCTTC. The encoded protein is CASSLRSSGNNEQFF.